The sequence of this TCR beta chain was determined in a study of T cells in Graves' hyperthyroidism and ophthalmopathy. Used for diagnoses were clinical symptoms, serum thyroxine and TRAb, thyroid ultrasound and orbital computed tomography. V lost 0 bases to trimming and J lost 5 bases, with 10 bases between them. CDR1 is LNHNV and CDR2 is YYDKDF in the germline V gene (reference sequence). The CDR3 is made up of 14 amino acids. This clonotype appeared a few times. Its cognate antigen is unknown. Overall study results and limits: Most thyroid clonotypes expanded above 0.001 appeared in blood too.

From RNA transcripts, TCR beta CDR3 regions were amplified. Carried out on the TCR CDR3, a first-round RT-PCR used the HTBI primer set. TCRdb called the multiplex PCR reads again in MiXCR, with one record for every CDR3 protein. The sample records around 600,000 distinct CDR3 sequences, just under 45% being singletons. This TCR came from an adult man with Graves' disease, either hyperthyroidism or ophthalmopathy (not recorded which). The rearrangement joins TRBV15 to TRBJ2-5, with D maybe TRBD2 (5 bases). The sequencing input was peripheral blood or thyroid tissue (not recorded which). DNA of the CDR3: TGTGCCACCAGCAGAGATGGGCGAGGGGAGACCCAGTACTTC. Protein sequence: CATSRDGRGETQYF.